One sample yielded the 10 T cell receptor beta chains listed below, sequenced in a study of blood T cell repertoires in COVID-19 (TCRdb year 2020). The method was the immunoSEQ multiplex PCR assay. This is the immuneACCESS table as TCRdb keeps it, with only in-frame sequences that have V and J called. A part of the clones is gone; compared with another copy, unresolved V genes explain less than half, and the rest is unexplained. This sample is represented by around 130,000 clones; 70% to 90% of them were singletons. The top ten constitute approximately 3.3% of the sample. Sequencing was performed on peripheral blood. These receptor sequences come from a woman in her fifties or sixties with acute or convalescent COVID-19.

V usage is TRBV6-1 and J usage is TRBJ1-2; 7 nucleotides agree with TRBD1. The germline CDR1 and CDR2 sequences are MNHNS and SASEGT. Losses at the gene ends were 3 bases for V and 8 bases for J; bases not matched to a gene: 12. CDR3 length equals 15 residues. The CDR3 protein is CASSEVVTGIGGYTF. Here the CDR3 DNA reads TGTGCCAGCAGTGAGGTTGTGACAGGGATCGGCGGCTACACCTTC.

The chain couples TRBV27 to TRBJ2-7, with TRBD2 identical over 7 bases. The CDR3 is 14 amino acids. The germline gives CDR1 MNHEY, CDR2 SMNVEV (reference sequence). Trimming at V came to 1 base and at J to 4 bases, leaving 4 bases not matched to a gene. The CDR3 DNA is TGTGCCAGCAGTTTATTGGGGCGGGAGTACGAGCAGTACTTC. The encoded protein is CASSLLGREYEQYF.

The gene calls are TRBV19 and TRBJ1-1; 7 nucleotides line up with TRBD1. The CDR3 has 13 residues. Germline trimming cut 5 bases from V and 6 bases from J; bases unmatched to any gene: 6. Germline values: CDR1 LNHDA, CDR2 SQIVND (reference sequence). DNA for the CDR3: TGTGCCAGTAGTGCACGCCAGGGGGCTGAAGCTTTCTTT. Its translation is CASSARQGAEAFF.

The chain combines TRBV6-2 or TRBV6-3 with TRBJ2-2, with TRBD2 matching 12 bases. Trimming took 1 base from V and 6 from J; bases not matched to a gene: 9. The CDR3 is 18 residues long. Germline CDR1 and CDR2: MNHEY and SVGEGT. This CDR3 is CASSYLPSGRAGAGELFF. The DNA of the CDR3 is TGTGCCAGCAGTTACTTGCCTAGCGGGAGGGCCGGAGCCGGGGAGCTGTTTTTT.

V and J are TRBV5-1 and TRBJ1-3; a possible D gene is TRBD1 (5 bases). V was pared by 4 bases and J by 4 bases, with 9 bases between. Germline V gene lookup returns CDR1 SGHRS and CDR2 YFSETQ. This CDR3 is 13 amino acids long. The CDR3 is CASSITGGNTIYF. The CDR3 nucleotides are TGCGCCAGCAGCATAACAGGAGGAAACACCATATATTTT.

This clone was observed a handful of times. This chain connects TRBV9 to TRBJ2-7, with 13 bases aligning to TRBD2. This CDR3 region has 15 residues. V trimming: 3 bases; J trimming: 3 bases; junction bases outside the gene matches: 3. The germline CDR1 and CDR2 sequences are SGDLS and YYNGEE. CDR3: CASSEGLAGLYEQYF. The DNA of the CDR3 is TGTGCCAGCAGCGAGGGACTAGCGGGACTCTACGAGCAGTACTTC.

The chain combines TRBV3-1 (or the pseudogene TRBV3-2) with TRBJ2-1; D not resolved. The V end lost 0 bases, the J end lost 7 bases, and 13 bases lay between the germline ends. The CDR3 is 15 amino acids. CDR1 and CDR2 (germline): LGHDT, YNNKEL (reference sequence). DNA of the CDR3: TGTGCCAGCAGCCAAGACCTCGGTAGTTGGAATGAGCAGTTCTTC. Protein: CASSQDLGSWNEQFF.

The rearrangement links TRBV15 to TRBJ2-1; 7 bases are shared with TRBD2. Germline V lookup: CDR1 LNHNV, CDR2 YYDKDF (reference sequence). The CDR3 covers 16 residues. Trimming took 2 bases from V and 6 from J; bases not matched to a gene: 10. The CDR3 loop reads CATSRRSAGVGNEQFF. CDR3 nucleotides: TGTGCCACCAGCAGAAGATCCGCGGGAGTTGGCAATGAGCAGTTCTTC.

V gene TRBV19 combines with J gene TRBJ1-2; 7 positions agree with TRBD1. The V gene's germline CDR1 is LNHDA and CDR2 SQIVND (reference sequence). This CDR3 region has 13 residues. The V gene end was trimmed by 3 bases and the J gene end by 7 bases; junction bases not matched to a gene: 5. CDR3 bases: TGTGCCAGTAGTATCGACAGGGTAGCTGGCTACACCTTC. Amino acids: CASSIDRVAGYTF.

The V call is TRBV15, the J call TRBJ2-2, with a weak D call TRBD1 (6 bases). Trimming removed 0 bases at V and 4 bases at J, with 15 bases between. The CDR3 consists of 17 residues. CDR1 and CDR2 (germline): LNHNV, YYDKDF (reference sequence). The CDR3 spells CATSRDFPGASTGELFF. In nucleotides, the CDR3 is TGTGCCACCAGCAGAGATTTTCCAGGGGCGAGCACCGGGGAGCTGTTTTTT.